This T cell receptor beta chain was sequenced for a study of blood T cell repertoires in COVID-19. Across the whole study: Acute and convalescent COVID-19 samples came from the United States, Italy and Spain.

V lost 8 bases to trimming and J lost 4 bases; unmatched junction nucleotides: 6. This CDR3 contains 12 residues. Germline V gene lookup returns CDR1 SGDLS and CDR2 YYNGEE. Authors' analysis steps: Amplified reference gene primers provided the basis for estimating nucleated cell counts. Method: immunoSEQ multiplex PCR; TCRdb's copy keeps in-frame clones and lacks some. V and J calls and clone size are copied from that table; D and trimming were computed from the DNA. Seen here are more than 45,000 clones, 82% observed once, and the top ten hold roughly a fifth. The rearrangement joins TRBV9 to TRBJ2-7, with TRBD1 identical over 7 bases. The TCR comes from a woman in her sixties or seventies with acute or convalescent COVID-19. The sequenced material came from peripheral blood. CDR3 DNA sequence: TGTGCCAGGTCGGGACAGTTATACGAGCAGTACTTC. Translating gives CARSGQLYEQYF. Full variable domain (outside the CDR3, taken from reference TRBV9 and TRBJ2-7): DSGVTQTPKHLITATGQRVTLRCSPRSGDLSVYWYQQSLDQGLQFLIQYYNGEERAKGNILERFSAQQFPDLHSELNLSSLELGDSALYFCARSGQLYEQYFGPGTRLTVT.